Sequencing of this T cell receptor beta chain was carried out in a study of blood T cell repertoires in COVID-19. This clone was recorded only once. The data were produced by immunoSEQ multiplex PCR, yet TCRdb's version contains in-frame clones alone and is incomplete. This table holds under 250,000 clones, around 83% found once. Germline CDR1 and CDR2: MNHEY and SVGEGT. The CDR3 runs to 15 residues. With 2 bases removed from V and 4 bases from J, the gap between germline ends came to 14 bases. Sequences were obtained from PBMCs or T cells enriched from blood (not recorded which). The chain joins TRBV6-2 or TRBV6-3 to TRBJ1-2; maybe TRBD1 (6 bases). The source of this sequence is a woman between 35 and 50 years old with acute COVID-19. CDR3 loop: CASSYRQGGVYGYTF. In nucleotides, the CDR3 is TGTGCCAGCAGTTACCGGCAAGGGGGTGTCTATGGCTACACCTTC.